These T cell receptor beta chains were read from a single sample in a study of blood T cell repertoires in COVID-19. This table comes from immunoSEQ multiplex PCR, and its TCRdb copy is limited to in-frame clones, with some not included. The table shows 100,000 to 150,000 clones, with approximately 86% occurring only once. The sequencing input was peripheral blood. These receptor sequences come from a woman in her seventies with COVID-19, enrolled during active disease. Both conserved end residues are trimmed from each CDR3. Each record gives: V gene, CDR3 length, J gene, CDR3 protein.

V gene: TRBV7-9; CDR3 length: 12; J gene: TRBJ1-1; CDR3 protein: ASRPATANTEAF
V gene: TRBV23-1; CDR3 length: 9; J gene: TRBJ1-2; CDR3 protein: ASSPYGGYT
V gene: TRBV19; CDR3 length: 11; J gene: TRBJ1-4; CDR3 protein: ATRGTTFEKLF
V gene: TRBV6-6; CDR3 length: 11; J gene: TRBJ2-5; CDR3 protein: ASTPGGRETQY
V gene: TRBV9; CDR3 length: 16; J gene: TRBJ2-1; CDR3 protein: ASSPLLGLADRYNEQF
V gene: TRBV14; CDR3 length: 10; J gene: TRBJ2-1; CDR3 protein: ASSHLKREQF
V gene: TRBV10-3; CDR3 length: 10; J gene: TRBJ1-1; CDR3 protein: AISEGGFEAF
V gene: TRBV11-2; CDR3 length: 15; J gene: TRBJ2-5; CDR3 protein: ASSSPIQGRGRETQY
V gene: TRBV3-1/TRBV3-2; CDR3 length: 11; J gene: TRBJ1-3; CDR3 protein: ASSQALGNTIY
V gene: TRBV2; CDR3 length: 13; J gene: TRBJ2-5; CDR3 protein: ASSEARGSRETQY
V gene: TRBV7-3; CDR3 length: 14; J gene: TRBJ2-3; CDR3 protein: ASTKSGTRSTDTQY
V gene: TRBV4-1; CDR3 length: 15; J gene: TRBJ1-2; CDR3 protein: ASSQEALDRSRYGYT
V gene: TRBV5-8; CDR3 length: 12; J gene: TRBJ2-5; CDR3 protein: ASSLLGQKETQY
V gene: TRBV5-6; CDR3 length: 12; J gene: TRBJ2-7; CDR3 protein: ASSLFGVLYEQY
V gene: TRBV27; CDR3 length: 10; J gene: TRBJ2-3; CDR3 protein: ASSLWTGWEY
V gene: TRBV5-4; CDR3 length: 11; J gene: TRBJ2-7; CDR3 protein: ASSLDGGYEQY
V gene: TRBV18; CDR3 length: 17; J gene: TRBJ1-6; CDR3 protein: ASSRAGQAGGSYNSPLH
V gene: TRBV5-1; CDR3 length: 17; J gene: TRBJ2-2; CDR3 protein: ASSFGFSFGGTNTGELF
V gene: TRBV5-1; CDR3 length: 14; J gene: TRBJ1-3; CDR3 protein: ASSLAGGQRGNTIY
V gene: TRBV7-9; CDR3 length: 15; J gene: TRBJ1-4; CDR3 protein: ASSPGQGVSTNEKLF
V gene: TRBV28; CDR3 length: 11; J gene: TRBJ2-7; CDR3 protein: ASSLGHLYEQY
V gene: TRBV9; CDR3 length: 12; J gene: TRBJ1-6; CDR3 protein: ASARGSYNSPLH
V gene: TRBV6-5; CDR3 length: 13; J gene: TRBJ2-5; CDR3 protein: ASRGQERAQETQY